The text below deals with one T cell receptor beta chain. No antigen is known for it. No much larger clone is present one base from it, and per-base qualities are unavailable. Without any cell sorting, total RNA and DNA were co-extracted from around 18-30 mg of bulk tissue using the AllPrep DNA/RNA mini kit. Roughly five patients with histopathologically diagnosed primary liver carcinoma underwent surgical resection in China between 2015 and 2016. At the time of sampling, the patients were treatment-naive and had chronic HBV infection. Each tumor was sampled at five spatially separated regions: the superior, inferior, left-lateral and right-lateral poles and the tumor centre. Histology showed that every tumor sample contained more than 85% viable tumor cells. Fresh tumor and adjacent tissue pieces were bisected, with one half stored in RNAlater at -80 degrees C and the other half sent for histology.

This specimen belongs to a study of tumor-infiltrating lymphocytes in primary liver carcinoma listed by TCRdb under 2017. At the level of the whole study: The five patients, three men and two women aged 30 to 69 years, had hepatocellular carcinoma (four) or combined HCC and intrahepatic cholangiocarcinoma (one). Tumors of the five patients were stage T1-T3 N0M0 with maximum diameters of roughly 4 to 11 cm. Each sample produced roughly 3.5 to 7.5 million productive TCRbeta reads, and read depth showed no significant difference between tissue types. Across five regions of each liver tumor, along with adjacent normal tissue and blood, the study brought together TCRbeta repertoire sequencing, expression microarrays and whole-exome sequencing. A total of some 35 specimens from 5 patients underwent TCRbeta repertoire sequencing, comprising about 25 tumor regions, 5 adjacent noncancerous liver tissues and 5 peripheral blood samples. Agilent mRNA microarray profiling was performed on the approximately 25 tumor region samples to relate TCRbeta repertoire diversity to the local molecular phenotype. Reproducibility between technical replicate repertoires was high, with correlation coefficients above 0.98 and mean shared-clone rates roughly 0.91.

A constant-region primer and ProtoScript II reverse transcriptase were used to reverse-transcribe TCRbeta-specific cDNA from about 530 ng total RNA. Construction of the TCRbeta libraries relied on three nested rounds of multiplex PCR, following a slightly modified ARM-PCR procedure. Each of the first two PCR rounds ran for roughly 9 cycles and used multiplex TRBV1-TRBV30 forward primers together with a Cbeta reverse primer. Sample barcodes and Illumina adapters were attached in a final 25-cycle PCR using Deep VentR polymerase. Before sequencing, amplicons of 200-500 bp were purified from gel using a QIAquick gel extraction kit. TCRbeta amplicons were sequenced on an Illumina HiSeq 2500 with 250-bp paired-end reads. In the source study's methods: To recover full CDR3 sequences, reads were quality-trimmed using Trimmomatic v0.33 and paired reads were then merged using FLASH v1.2.11. V, D and J germline segments were assigned to the rearranged TCRbeta sequences using MiGEC v1.2.1b. VDJtools v1.0.0 computed clonotype statistics and Shannon-Wiener diversity indices. To reduce sampling bias, subsequent analyses other than the diversity analysis used only the 250 most abundant clonotypes in each sample. TCRdb itself trimmed the public reads at Q25 with fastp, ran MiXCR and retained productive beta chains. Each CDR3 protein appears once, grouped with its most common genes and DNA. TCRdb, not the original authors, processed these V and J calls. Present in this sample are 100,000 to 150,000 distinct CDR3 sequences, 55% to 75% of which were seen just once. Of the sample, 8% to 9% falls within the top ten clones.

Reading the germline V gene gives CDR1 SQVTM and CDR2 ANQGSEA. V is cut back by 6 bases and J by 7 bases, with 9 bases in the junction unmatched. The CDR3 covers 14 residues, taking in both the cysteine and the phenylalanine. CDR3 DNA is the only sequence kept; it has 42 bases, read in frame from the first base. Study-level results and caveats: Only a few patients were included in the study, and the authors note that the findings should be validated in a larger study. Only about 8-24% of top clones were present in all five regions of a tumor, suggesting spatial heterogeneity of tumor-infiltrating T cells. Comparison of CD4+ and CD8+ T cell repertoires was precluded by the use of bulk unsorted samples. Because sequencing covered only the TCR beta chain and unpaired alpha chains were not captured, true repertoire diversity is likely underestimated. Compared with blood, tumors had a significantly larger share of the repertoire taken up by the top 250 clones (p = 0.039). Consistent with antigen-driven expansion, pairs of tumor regions showed higher repertoire overlap (mean about 36%) than either tumor-adjacent pairs (approximately 17%) or tumor-blood pairs (roughly 14%).

In this chain, TRBV29-1 is recombined with TRBJ2-1; TRBD2 lines up with 10 middle nucleotides. The sequencing input was liver tumor tissue from sampling region 3. The intended sense of this specimen's cell subset or site label: tumor region T3, left-lateral pole. This clonotype was sampled from a woman in her fifties or sixties with primary liver carcinoma and hepatitis B virus infection. The CDR3 sequence is CSVTGTSAKNEQFF. The nucleotide sequence is TGCAGCGTAACCGGGACTAGCGCAAAAAATGAGCAGTTCTTC.